The rows below give T cell receptor beta chains drawn from one sample of a study of graft-versus-host responses after intestinal transplantation. Which antigens these TCRs recognize remains unknown. Using immunoSEQ multiplex PCR, the repertoire was profiled, and TCRdb retains in-frame clones only, with some absent. This table holds more than 70,000 clones, 90% found once. Sequences were derived from unstimulated CD4+ T cells sorted from spleen or lymph node cells, sampled before intestinal transplant. These receptors all come from a human donor who received an intestinal transplant. Each CDR3 is given with its conserved first and last residue. D genes are given only for firm matches. Rows may omit the clone size; those that give it use once, few, many or a size class.

J gene,clone size,D gene,CDR3 length,V gene,CDR3 protein,CDR3 DNA
TRBJ2-7,-,-,12,TRBV11-2,CASSLEWREQYF,TGTGCCAGCAGCTTAGAATGGCGGGAGCAGTACTTC
TRBJ2-7,-,TRBD1,13,TRBV2,CASSEAKTGVQYF,TGTGCCAGCAGTGAAGCCAAGACAGGGGTCCAGTACTTC
TRBJ2-3,-,TRBD1,11,TRBV5-1,CASSRDSAQYF,TGCGCCAGCAGCAGGGACAGCGCGCAGTATTTT
TRBJ1-2,-,-,14,TRBV4-1,CASSQTQGNYGYTF,TGCGCCAGCAGCCAAACCCAGGGGAACTATGGCTACACCTTC
TRBJ2-3,-,TRBD1,16,TRBV9,CASSVGDRDITDTQYF,TGTGCCAGCAGCGTAGGAGACAGGGATATCACAGATACGCAGTATTTT
TRBJ1-2,-,-,16,TRBV27,CASSSPKLGGTYGYTF,TGTGCCAGCAGTTCCCCTAAACTCGGGGGTACCTATGGCTACACCTTC
TRBJ2-1,-,TRBD1,13,TRBV2,CASASNRGNEQFF,TGTGCCAGCGCCAGTAACAGGGGCAATGAGCAGTTCTTC
TRBJ1-2,-,-,13,TRBV25-1,CASSERAGYGYTF,TGTGCCAGCAGTGAAAGAGCAGGCTATGGCTACACCTTC
TRBJ1-4,-,TRBD1,15,TRBV5-5,CASSGRGQASAELFF,TGTGCCAGCAGCGGCCGTGGACAGGCGTCGGCGGAACTGTTTTTT
TRBJ1-6,-,-,14,TRBV6-5,CASSYEGGNSPLHF,TGTGCCAGCAGTTACGAGGGAGGGAATTCACCCCTCCACTTT
TRBJ1-2,few,-,13,TRBV10-2,CASSELWQGGYTF,TGCGCCAGCAGTGAGCTTTGGCAGGGTGGCTACACCTTC
TRBJ2-3,-,TRBD2,13,TRBV7-7,CASSLGEGDTQYF,TGTGCTAGCAGCTTAGGGGAGGGGGATACGCAGTATTTT
TRBJ2-2,-,TRBD2,15,TRBV27,CASSRGLADTGELFF,TGTGCCAGCAGTAGGGGACTAGCGGATACCGGGGAGCTGTTTTTT
TRBJ2-2,-,TRBD2,14,TRBV19,CASTIAGGTGELFF,TGTGCCAGTACCATAGCGGGGGGTACCGGGGAGCTGTTTTTT
TRBJ2-6,-,TRBD1,20,TRBV5-1,CASSLGGGVPPVSGANVLTF,TGCGCCAGCAGCTTGGGAGGGGGCGTCCCACCCGTCTCTGGGGCCAACGTCCTGACTTTC
TRBJ2-1,-,TRBD1,13,TRBV5-6,CASTPGGRNEQFF,TGTGCCAGCACACCAGGGGGCCGGAATGAGCAGTTCTTC
TRBJ2-4,-,TRBD1,17,TRBV7-8,CASSFGPDRVAKNIQYF,TGTGCCAGCAGTTTCGGGCCCGACAGGGTGGCCAAAAACATTCAGTACTTC
TRBJ2-7,-,TRBD1,14,TRBV6-1,CASRGAQRGREQYF,TGTGCCAGCAGGGGGGCCCAAAGGGGGCGCGAGCAGTACTTC
TRBJ1-3,-,-,16,TRBV5-1,CASSLAASTGGNTIYF,TGCGCCAGCAGCTTGGCCGCGTCGACAGGAGGAAACACCATATATTTT
TRBJ2-7,-,-,15,TRBV5-4,CASSSTGGAHYEQYF,TGTGCCAGCAGCTCCACGGGGGGCGCCCACTACGAGCAGTACTTC
TRBJ2-3,-,TRBD1,15,TRBV5-1,CASSLTGVSTDTQYF,TGCGCCAGCAGCTTGACAGGGGTATCCACAGATACGCAGTATTTT
TRBJ1-5,-,-,13,TRBV27,CASSSQGSQPQHF,TGTGCCAGCAGTTCCCAGGGGTCACAGCCCCAGCATTTT
TRBJ2-1,-,-,13,TRBV7-3,CASSRAGWSEQFF,TGTGCCAGCAGCAGGGCGGGTTGGAGTGAGCAGTTCTTC
TRBJ2-3,-,-,14,TRBV4-1,CASSQNGVGDTQYF,TGCGCCAGCAGCCAAAACGGGGTGGGAGATACGCAGTATTTT
TRBJ2-5,-,TRBD2,16,TRBV9,CASSPLPLAGDETQYF,TGTGCCAGCAGCCCCCTCCCCCTAGCGGGGGACGAGACCCAGTACTTC
TRBJ2-2,-,-,14,TRBV12-5,CASCRVVNTGELFF,TGTGCTAGTTGTCGGGTGGTTAACACCGGGGAGCTGTTTTTT
TRBJ2-7,-,-,13,TRBV2,CASKPTVNYEQYF,TGTGCCAGCAAACCTACCGTCAACTACGAGCAGTACTTC
TRBJ1-4,once,-,16,TRBV7-9,CASSFGRGAGNEKLFF,TGTGCCAGCAGCTTTGGCCGGGGGGCCGGTAATGAAAAACTGTTTTTT
TRBJ2-7,-,-,15,TRBV19,CASRRDHRDSYEQYF,TGTGCCAGTAGAAGGGACCACAGGGACTCCTACGAGCAGTACTTC
TRBJ1-2,-,TRBD1,17,TRBV4-1,CASSHLVGGQGRYGYTF,TGCGCCAGCAGCCACCTCGTGGGGGGACAGGGTCGCTATGGCTACACCTTC
TRBJ2-5,-,TRBD2,18,TRBV9,CASSVGVSGGPTGETQYF,TGTGCCAGCAGCGTAGGGGTTAGCGGGGGGCCCACCGGGGAGACCCAGTACTTC
TRBJ1-1,-,-,16,TRBV18,CASSPQRWGGNTEAFF,TGTGCCAGCTCACCCCAACGTTGGGGGGGTAACACTGAAGCTTTCTTT
TRBJ1-1,-,-,15,TRBV6-5,CASSYSGREALRTFF,TGTGCCAGCAGTTATAGTGGCAGGGAGGCATTACGGACTTTCTTT
TRBJ1-5,once,TRBD1,12,TRBV6-1,CAIGTGVQPQHF,TGTGCCATCGGGACAGGGGTCCAGCCCCAGCATTTT
TRBJ2-2,-,TRBD1,16,TRBV11-1,CASSPRTGKGAGELFF,TGTGCCAGCAGCCCCCGGACAGGGAAGGGGGCCGGGGAGCTGTTTTTT
TRBJ1-6,-,-,14,TRBV29-1,CSVPTTEIGSPLHF,TGCAGCGTTCCCACGACAGAGATTGGGTCACCCCTCCACTTT
TRBJ1-3,-,-,15,TRBV9,CASSVVGASGNTIYF,TGTGCCAGCAGCGTAGTCGGAGCCTCTGGAAACACCATATATTTT
TRBJ2-7,few,TRBD2,16,TRBV6-5,CASSYTQLAASYEQYF,TGTGCCAGCAGTTACACCCAGCTAGCGGCTTCCTACGAGCAGTACTTC
TRBJ2-7,-,TRBD1,15,TRBV11-1,CASSSPGQGTYEQYF,TGTGCCAGCAGCTCGCCGGGACAGGGAACCTACGAGCAGTACTTC
TRBJ2-7,-,-,14,TRBV4-2,CASSQVLVPGEQYF,TGTGCCAGCAGCCAAGTATTAGTCCCCGGCGAGCAGTACTTC
TRBJ1-2,-,TRBD1,14,TRBV5-4,CASSRQGVDYGYTF,TGTGCCAGCAGCCGACAGGGGGTTGACTATGGCTACACCTTC
TRBJ1-2,once,-,14,TRBV27,CASSTSGQGLGYTF,TGTGCCAGCTCCACATCGGGGCAGGGGCTGGGCTACACCTTC
TRBJ1-1,-,-,15,TRBV27,CASSSVRGGRTEAFF,TGTGCCAGCAGTTCCGTTCGTGGGGGGAGGACTGAAGCTTTCTTT
TRBJ1-2,-,-,14,TRBV21-1,CASSKGGLRGGYTF,TGTGCCAGCAGCAAAGGAGGACTAAGGGGTGGCTACACCTTC
TRBJ2-7,-,-,15,TRBV6-7,CASTLTGDSDYEQYF,TGTGCCAGCACCCTTACGGGGGACAGTGACTACGAGCAGTACTTC
TRBJ2-7,once,-,12,TRBV7-7,CASSPPGGEQYF,TGTGCTAGCAGCCCACCCGGGGGCGAGCAGTACTTC
TRBJ2-3,-,TRBD2,17,TRBV5-1,CASRRLAGAAYTDTQYF,TGCGCCAGCAGGCGACTAGCGGGGGCGGCCTACACAGATACGCAGTATTTT
TRBJ2-3,-,TRBD2,17,TRBV18,CASSPRLAGESPDTQYF,TGTGCCAGCTCACCGCGTCTAGCGGGGGAAAGCCCAGATACGCAGTATTTT
TRBJ1-6,-,-,16,TRBV18,CASSPLESSYNSPLHF,TGTGCCAGCTCACCCCTGGAGAGCTCCTATAATTCACCCCTCCACTTT
TRBJ1-3,-,-,16,TRBV6-1,CASSEIKSGRGNTIYF,TGTGCCAGCAGTGAAATCAAGTCCGGCCGAGGGAACACCATATATTTT
TRBJ1-4,-,-,14,TRBV5-6,CASSYTSGNEKLFF,TGTGCCAGCAGCTATACCTCAGGGAATGAAAAACTGTTTTTT
TRBJ2-5,-,-,16,TRBV9,CASSVGYAGAQETQYF,TGTGCCAGCAGCGTAGGTTACGCGGGGGCCCAAGAGACCCAGTACTTC
TRBJ1-2,-,TRBD1,14,TRBV5-1,CASSADRGNYGYTF,TGCGCCAGCAGCGCCGACAGGGGGAACTATGGCTACACCTTC
TRBJ1-5,-,TRBD1,15,TRBV6-1,CASSDKPGGHQPQHF,TGTGCCAGCAGTGATAAGCCAGGGGGACATCAGCCCCAGCATTTT
TRBJ2-3,-,TRBD1,15,TRBV10-3,CAISGQQGGTDTQYF,TGTGCCATCAGTGGGCAACAGGGGGGTACAGATACGCAGTATTTT